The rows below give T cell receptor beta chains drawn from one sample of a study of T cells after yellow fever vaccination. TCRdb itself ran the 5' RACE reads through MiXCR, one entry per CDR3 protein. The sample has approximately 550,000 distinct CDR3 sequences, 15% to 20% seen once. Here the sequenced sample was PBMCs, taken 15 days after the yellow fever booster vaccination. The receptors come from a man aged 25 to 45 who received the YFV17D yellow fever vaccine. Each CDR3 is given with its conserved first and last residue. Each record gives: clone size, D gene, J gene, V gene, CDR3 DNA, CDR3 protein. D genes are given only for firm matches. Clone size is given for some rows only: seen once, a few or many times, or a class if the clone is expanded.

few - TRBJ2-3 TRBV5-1 TGCGCCAGCAGAGAGGTACAGACAAGCACAGATACGCAGTATTTT CASREVQTSTDTQYF
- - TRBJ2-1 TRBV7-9 TGTGCCAGCAGCTTCGGACACTACAATGAGCAGTTCTTC CASSFGHYNEQFF
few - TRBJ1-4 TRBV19 TGTGCCAGTAGTATGACCAGCTTCCCAACTAATGAAAAACTGTTTTTT CASSMTSFPTNEKLFF
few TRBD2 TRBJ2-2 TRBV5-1 TGCGCCAGCAGCTCGACTAGCGGGAGTCGGGCCGGGGAGCTGTTTTTT CASSSTSGSRAGELFF
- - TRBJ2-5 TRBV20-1 TGCAGTGCTAGAGGGCCAGCCTGGGGAGAGACCCAGTACTTC CSARGPAWGETQYF
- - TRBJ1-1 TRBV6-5 TGTGCCAGCAGTTACAAGAGTGAAGCTTTCTTT CASSYKSEAFF
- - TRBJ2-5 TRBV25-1 TGTGCCAGCAGTGAATCCCTATTCCAAGAGACCCAGTACTTC CASSESLFQETQYF
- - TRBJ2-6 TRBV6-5 TGTGCCAGCAGTTACCCCCCGAGGGGTCCAGGGGCCAACGTCCTGACTTTC CASSYPPRGPGANVLTF
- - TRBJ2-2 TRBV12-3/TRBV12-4 TGTGCCAGCAGAAAGGCCCCCCTCGGGGAGCTGTTTTTT CASRKAPLGELFF
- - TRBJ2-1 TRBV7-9 TGTGCCAGCAGCGCTACAGGTCGGCAGTTCTTC CASSATGRQFF
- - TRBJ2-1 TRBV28 TGTGCCAGCAGTCCCTGGGAACTCAATGAGCAGTTCTTC CASSPWELNEQFF
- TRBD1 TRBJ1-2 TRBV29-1 TGCAGCGTTGTCGAGGACAGGGGTGGCTACACCTTC CSVVEDRGGYTF
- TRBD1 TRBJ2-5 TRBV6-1 TGTGCCAGCCGGGACAGTCTATCGTACCAAGAGACCCAGTACTTC CASRDSLSYQETQYF
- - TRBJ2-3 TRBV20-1 TGCAGTGCTGACCCTCTCACGACAGATACGCAGTATTTT CSADPLTTDTQYF
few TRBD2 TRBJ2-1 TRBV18 TGTGCCAGCTCAAGGGAGGGCCATTCCGGTGAGCAGTTCTTC CASSREGHSGEQFF
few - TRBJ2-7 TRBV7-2 TGTGCCAGCAGCCCAGCATTCCGGACCAGCTCCTACGAGCAGTACTTC CASSPAFRTSSYEQYF
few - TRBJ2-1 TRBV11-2 TGTGCCAGCAGCTCGTACCTAACAGGTGCTAGCTCCTACAATGAGCAGTTCTTC CASSSYLTGASSYNEQFF
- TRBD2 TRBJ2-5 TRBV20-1 TGCAGTGCCGGAACTAGCGTGCTGGAGACCCAGTACTTC CSAGTSVLETQYF
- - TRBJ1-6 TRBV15 TGTGCCACCAGCAGCCAGGATATGTATAATTCACCCCTCCACTTT CATSSQDMYNSPLHF
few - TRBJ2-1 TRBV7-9 TGTGCCAGCAGCCTTACCGGGAGAGTTTCCTACAATGAGCAGTTCTTC CASSLTGRVSYNEQFF
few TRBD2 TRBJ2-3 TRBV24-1 TGTGCCACCAGTGATTTGAAAGCGGGAGAAGTAAGTGGTACGCAGTATTTT CATSDLKAGEVSGTQYF
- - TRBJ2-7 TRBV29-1 TGCAGCGTTGATCAGGGAGGAGAGCAGTACTTC CSVDQGGEQYF
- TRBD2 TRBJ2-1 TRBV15 TGTGCCACCAGCAGGGTAGCGGGAGGGACTGAGCAGTTCTTC CATSRVAGGTEQFF
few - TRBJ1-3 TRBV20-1 TGCAGTGCCGAGGGGAGGGGGGCTGGAAACACCATATATTTT CSAEGRGAGNTIYF
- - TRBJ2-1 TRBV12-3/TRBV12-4 TGTGCCAGCGCTGGGGGCTACCGTGAAATCTACAATGAGCAGTTCTTC CASAGGYREIYNEQFF
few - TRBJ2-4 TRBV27 TGTGCCAGCAGTTTATCCCGGGTTGATCGCCTTGGGCGGTACAGCAAAAACATTCAGTACTTC CASSLSRVDRLGRYSKNIQYF
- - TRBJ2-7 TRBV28 TGTGCCAGCAGGTCCCGGACGTCGCCCTACGAGCAGTACTTC CASRSRTSPYEQYF
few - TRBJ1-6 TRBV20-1 TGCAGTGGTCAGGACGGCTATTCACCCCTCCACTTT CSGQDGYSPLHF
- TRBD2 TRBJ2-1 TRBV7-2 TGTGCCAGCAGCCTCCTTGGGGGGGATGAGCAGTTCTTC CASSLLGGDEQFF
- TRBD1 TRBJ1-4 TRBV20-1 TGCAGTGCTAGGCCGGGACAGGGAGGTGAAAAACTGTTTTTT CSARPGQGGEKLFF
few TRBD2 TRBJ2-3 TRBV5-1 TGCGCCAGCAGCGACCCGGGACTAGCAACAGATACGCAGTATTTT CASSDPGLATDTQYF
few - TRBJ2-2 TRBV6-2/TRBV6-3 TGTGCCAGCATGTACCGGGTCGGTGGGACCGGGGAGCTGTTTTTT CASMYRVGGTGELFF
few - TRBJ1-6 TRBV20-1 TGCAGTGCTAGAATAGTCGGGGGGAATTCACCCCTCCACTTT CSARIVGGNSPLHF